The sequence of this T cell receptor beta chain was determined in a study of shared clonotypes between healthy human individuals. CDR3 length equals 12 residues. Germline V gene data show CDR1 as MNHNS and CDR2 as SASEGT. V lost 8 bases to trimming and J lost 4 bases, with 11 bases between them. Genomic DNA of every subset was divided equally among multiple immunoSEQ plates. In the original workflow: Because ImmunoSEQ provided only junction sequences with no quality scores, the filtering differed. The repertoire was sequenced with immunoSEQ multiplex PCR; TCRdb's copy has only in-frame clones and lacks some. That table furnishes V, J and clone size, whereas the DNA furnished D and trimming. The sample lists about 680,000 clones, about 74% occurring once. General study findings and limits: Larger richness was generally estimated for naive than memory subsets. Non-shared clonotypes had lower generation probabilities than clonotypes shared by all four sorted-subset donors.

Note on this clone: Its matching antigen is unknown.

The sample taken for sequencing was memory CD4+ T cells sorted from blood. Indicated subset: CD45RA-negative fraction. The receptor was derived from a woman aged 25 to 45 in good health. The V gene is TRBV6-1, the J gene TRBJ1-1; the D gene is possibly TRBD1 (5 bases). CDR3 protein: CASCLRGTEAFF. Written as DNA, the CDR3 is TGTGCCAGCTGTCTTAGGGGCACTGAAGCTTTCTTT.